The source of this T cell receptor beta chain is a study of Ad26.COV2.S vaccination and SARS-CoV-2 variants. About the study: Enrolled in COV1001, the donor was in the Ad26.COV2.S trial arm, which received the vaccine. By the intramuscular route, Ad26.COV2.S was given once, or twice 56 days apart.

The study, taken as a whole, reports: TCR breadth and depth analyses may have underestimated total T cell responses.

The table came from immunoSEQ multiplex PCR; TCRdb's copy has only in-frame clones and leaves some out. The table records about half a million clones, 89% of them present only once. A word on this clone: As yet, its antigen is unknown.

Treatment in this sample: about 20 received Ad26.COV2.S at low or high dose, single or two shots; roughly five received placebo; per-sample allocation not given. The study sampled participants on day 63 after the first vaccine or placebo injection. Aged 18-55 years, donor was enrolled in Boston at some point between 2019 and 2021. This receptor was identified in a person between 18 and 65 years old who received the Ad26.COV2.S COVID-19 vaccine or a placebo. The sequencing here drew on peripheral blood, taken in a trial of Ad26.COV2.S vaccine versus placebo.

The chain's CDR3 is CSARLNTEAFF. For the CDR3, the DNA is TGCAGTGCAAGATTGAACACTGAAGCTTTCTTT. The chain links TRBV20-1 to TRBJ1-1; no reliable D call. The CDR3 is 11 residues long. The germline CDR1 and CDR2 sequences are DFQATT and SNEGSKA (reference sequence). V was clipped by 6 bases and J by 0 bases, with 5 bases between them.